One sample yielded the 28 T cell receptor beta chains listed below, sequenced in a study of PD-L1 blockade in urothelial cancer. Only in-frame clones appear in the TCRdb table, and some are missing; sequencing was by immunoSEQ multiplex PCR. Counted here are 85,000 to 100,000 clones, about nine tenths occurring once; the ten biggest clones make up about 2%. Time point specified: pretreatment peripheral blood. This sample comprised PBMCs, obtained around atezolizumab (anti-PD-L1) treatment. The receptors originated from a man aged 55 to 70 with urothelial cancer.

The V call is TRBV7-3, the J call TRBJ2-1; 8 bases match TRBD2. With 7 bases clipped from V and 4 bases from J, the junction kept 9 bases outside the gene matches. The germline CDR1 and CDR2 sequences are SGHTA and FQGTGA. CDR3 size: 15 residues. DNA for the CDR3: TGTGCCAGCACCCCTGACGGCGGGGGGTACAATGAGCAGTTCTTC. Its protein is CASTPDGGGYNEQFF.

The chain combines TRBV10-3 with TRBJ2-3; maybe TRBD2 (5 bases). This CDR3 has 15 residues. V lost 7 bases and J 5 bases, leaving 19 bases between the germline ends. CDR1 is ENHRY, CDR2 SYGVKD, per germline. The CDR3 spells CAIMGSARGRDTQYF. As DNA, the CDR3 is TGTGCCATCATGGGATCCGCACGGGGTCGAGATACGCAGTATTTT.

The chain carries TRBV9 and TRBJ2-7, with D tentatively TRBD1 (5 bases). The CDR3 consists of 15 residues. Germline CDR1 and CDR2: SGDLS and YYNGEE. The V end lost 4 bases, the J end lost 0 bases, and 14 bases lay between the germline ends. In DNA form, the CDR3 reads TGTGCCAGCAGCTTAGGGGCAGGGTACTCCTACGAGCAGTACTTC. Residues: CASSLGAGYSYEQYF.

The CDR3 is CASSEGAVNTEAFF. In nucleotides, the CDR3 is TGTGCCAGCAGCGAGGGGGCGGTGAACACTGAAGCTTTCTTT. The V gene is TRBV9, the J gene TRBJ1-1; the match to TRBD1 covers 7 bases. CDR3 length: 14 residues. V was pared by 3 bases and J by 0 bases, with 2 bases of the junction left unmatched. Germline CDR1 SGDLS, CDR2 YYNGEE.

This clone has only one observation. The gene calls are TRBV2 and TRBJ2-3; D gene uncertain. Trimming shortened V by 1 base and J by 5 bases, and 4 bases separated the two germline ends. CDR1 SNHLY and CDR2 FYNNEI come from the germline V gene. CDR3 length equals 12 residues. The CDR3 reads CASSEGGDTQYF. The CDR3 bases are TGTGCCAGCAGTGAAGGAGGAGATACGCAGTATTTT.

This clone was observed a few times. The chain combines TRBV6-5 with TRBJ1-5; 8 nucleotides align to TRBD1. The CDR3 has 14 amino acids. Germline V gene sequence: CDR1 MNHEY, CDR2 SVGAGI. V trimming: 4 bases; J trimming: 2 bases; junction bases outside the gene matches: 1. Written as DNA, the CDR3 is TGTGCCAGCAGTTTGGACAGGGGCAATCAGCCCCAGCATTTT. This encodes CASSLDRGNQPQHF.

The J gene is TRBJ2-7, the V gene TRBV13, with 7 bases lining up with TRBD1. In germline, CDR1 is PRHDT, CDR2 FYEKMQ (reference sequence). The CDR3 has 13 amino acids. Unmatched junction bases numbered 2, after V lost 3 bases and J lost 3 bases. The CDR3 DNA reads as TGTGCCAGCAGCTTGACAGGGATCTACGAGCAGTACTTC. It codes for CASSLTGIYEQYF.

V is TRBV28 and J is TRBJ1-5, with TRBD1 identical over 7 bases. Trimming cost V 3 bases and J 2 bases; bases outside gene matches: 4. This CDR3 contains 15 residues. Germline V gene data show CDR1 as MDHEN and CDR2 as SYDVKM. CDR3 residues: CASSLLQGGNQPQHF. CDR3 DNA: TGTGCCAGCAGTTTGCTCCAGGGGGGCAATCAGCCCCAGCATTTT.

The chain has TRBV12-5 and TRBJ2-7; 7 positions agree with TRBD1. Germline CDR1 reads LGHNT; CDR2 reads FRNRAP. The CDR3 length is 18 residues. With V trimmed by 4 bases and J by 6 bases, 21 bases remained unmatched. The CDR3 spells CASGSYSTGENSLTEQYF. The DNA of the CDR3 is TGTGCTAGTGGTTCATACTCAACAGGGGAAAACTCCCTTACCGAGCAGTACTTC.

The CDR3 loop is CASSLDFSRVTEAFF. The CDR3 coding sequence is TGTGCCAGCAGCTTAGATTTTTCCAGGGTCACTGAAGCTTTCTTT. J is TRBJ1-1 and V is TRBV7-2; D is possibly TRBD1 (5 bases). The V gene lost 1 base and the J gene lost 4 bases, with 13 bases spanning the gap. The CDR3 totals 15 residues. Germline-derived CDR1 and CDR2 are SGHTA and FQGNSA.

V gene TRBV5-1 combines with J gene TRBJ2-3; possibly TRBD2 for D (5 bases). The germline V and J ends were trimmed by 3 bases and 4 bases, with 12 bases remaining between them. The germline CDR1 and CDR2 sequences are SGHRS and YFSETQ. The CDR3 is 14 residues long. The CDR3 sequence is CASSSGSDSDTQYF. DNA of the CDR3: TGCGCCAGCAGCTCGGGTAGCGACTCAGATACGCAGTATTTT. The full variable domain, in which reference TRBV5-1 and TRBJ2-3 provide the parts outside the CDR3, is KAGVTQTPRYLIKTRGQQVTLSCSPISGHRSVSWYQQTPGQGLQFLFEYFSETQRNKGNFPGRFSGRQFSNSRSEMNVSTLELGDSALYLCASSSGSDSDTQYFGPGTRLTVL.

The chain employs TRBV7-3 and TRBJ2-1; D is perhaps TRBD1 (5 bases). V lost 5 bases to trimming and J lost 10 bases, with 24 bases between them. Germline loops: CDR1 SGHTA, CDR2 FQGTGA. The CDR3 sequence is 16 residues long. CDR3 protein: CASSSQGVNQPREQFF. The CDR3 DNA is TGTGCCAGCAGCAGTCAAGGGGTAAACCAGCCTAGAGAGCAGTTCTTC.

V usage is TRBV6-1 and J usage is TRBJ2-2, with TRBD2 matching 10 bases. The germline V gene encodes CDR1 MNHNS and CDR2 SASEGT. The CDR3 totals 17 residues. V shed 2 bases and J 6 bases; nucleotides not matched to a gene: 9. The CDR3 sequence: CASSEHLAGVGAGELFF. The CDR3, as DNA: TGTGCCAGCAGTGAACACCTAGCGGGAGTAGGGGCCGGGGAGCTGTTTTTT.

The chain has TRBV5-5 and TRBJ2-7; 14 nucleotides align to TRBD2. V lost 4 bases, J lost 3 bases, and 3 bases stayed unmatched. The CDR3 covers 15 residues. CDR1 is SGHKS, CDR2 YYEKEE, per germline (reference sequence). The CDR3 loop is CASSTGLAGVYEQYF. Written as DNA, the CDR3 is TGTGCCAGCAGCACGGGACTAGCGGGAGTCTACGAGCAGTACTTC.

J is TRBJ1-2 and V is TRBV5-1; 7 bases are a match to TRBD1. The CDR3 extends over 15 amino acids. CDR1 is SGHRS and CDR2 is YFSETQ in the germline V gene. V trimming: 4 bases; J trimming: 5 bases; junction bases outside the gene matches: 11. The CDR3 sequence: CASSETVGTVYGYTF. CDR3 DNA: TGCGCCAGCAGCGAGACCGTTGGGACAGTGTATGGCTACACCTTC.

J is TRBJ2-5 and V is TRBV7-8; TRBD2 agrees at 12 bases. Germline assignment: CDR1 SGHVS and CDR2 FQNEAQ. The CDR3 has 18 residues. The junction had 14 bases not matched to a gene; V was cut back by 2 bases and J by 7 bases. The chain's CDR3 is CASSLLSSGGADVGTQYF. The DNA for the CDR3 is TGTGCCAGCAGCTTACTCTCTAGCGGGGGGGCCGATGTCGGGACCCAGTACTTC.

The chain carries TRBV6-5 and TRBJ2-7, with a possible D match to TRBD2 (5 bases). The CDR3 is made up of 15 amino acids. Germline V gene lookup returns CDR1 MNHEY and CDR2 SVGAGI. The germline V and J ends were trimmed by 5 bases and 5 bases, with 19 bases remaining between them. The DNA of the CDR3 is TGTGCCAGCAGTGGCCAACTAGGACGTTTGAACGAGCAGTACTTC. Protein: CASSGQLGRLNEQYF.

The chain carries TRBV9 and TRBJ2-7; possible D gene TRBD2, 6 bases. With 0 bases removed from V and 6 bases from J, the gap between germline ends came to 13 bases. The germline V gene encodes CDR1 SGDLS and CDR2 YYNGEE. The CDR3 has 14 amino acids. CDR3 residues: CASSVAGLSTEQYF. DNA for the CDR3: TGTGCCAGCAGCGTAGCGGGACTTTCGACCGAGCAGTACTTC.

The chain uses TRBV5-1 and TRBJ2-5; D gene ambiguous. The CDR3 contains 13 residues. V was shortened by 0 bases and J by 4 bases, with 7 bases between the two germline ends. Germline V CDR1 and CDR2: SGHRS, YFSETQ. CDR3 in amino acids: CASSLAIGETQYF. DNA for the CDR3: TGCGCCAGCAGCTTGGCCATCGGAGAGACCCAGTACTTC.

The chain links TRBV11-2 to TRBJ2-7; tentatively, D is TRBD1 (5 bases). The CDR3 has 18 amino acids. CDR1 is SGHAT, CDR2 FQNNGV, per germline. Trimming shortened V by 2 bases and J by 0 bases, and 20 bases separated the two germline ends. The CDR3 coding sequence is TGTGCCAGCAGCTTATTGCTGCCCCAGGGAATAAGCTCCTACGAGCAGTACTTC. Amino acids: CASSLLLPQGISSYEQYF. The variable domain in full, completed from reference TRBV11-2 and TRBJ2-7, reads EAGVAQSPRYKIIEKRQSVAFWCNPISGHATLYWYQQILGQGPKLLIQFQNNGVVDDSQLPKDRFSAERLKGVDSTLKIQPAKLEDSAVYLCASSLLLPQGISSYEQYFGPGTRLTVT.

The chain recombines TRBV7-9 with TRBJ1-2, with 7 bases that match TRBD1. From germline, CDR1 is SEHNR and CDR2 FQNEAQ (reference sequence). Trimming cost V 5 bases and J 3 bases; bases outside gene matches: 6. The CDR3 sequence is 14 residues long. The CDR3 loop is CASSRQGAYYGYTF. The CDR3 DNA reads as TGTGCCAGCAGCCGACAGGGAGCCTACTATGGCTACACCTTC.

The chain combines TRBV12-5 with TRBJ1-5; D gene ambiguous. V was cut by 0 bases and J by 1 base, with 7 bases left in between. Per the germline V gene, CDR1 is LGHNT and CDR2 is FRNRAP. The CDR3 runs to 15 residues. This CDR3 reads CASGLVLRSNQPQHF. The CDR3 DNA sequence: TGTGCTAGTGGTTTGGTACTCCGCAGCAATCAGCCCCAGCATTTT.

In its sample, this clone was seen many times. The gene calls are TRBV14 and TRBJ1-6, with D possibly matching TRBD1 (5 bases). Germline CDR1 and CDR2: SGHDN and FVKESK. Trimming stripped 5 bases from V and 7 bases from J, with 15 bases between. CDR3 length: 15 residues. The CDR3 region is CASSGSGGPNSPLHF. DNA for the CDR3: TGTGCCAGCAGCGGCTCGGGGGGTCCAAATTCACCCCTCCACTTT.

The V and J genes are TRBV30 and TRBJ2-7; the match to TRBD2 covers 10 bases. Per the germline V gene, CDR1 is GTSNPN and CDR2 is SVGIG (reference sequence). The CDR3 length is 14 residues. Trimming at V came to 7 bases and at J to 7 bases, leaving 13 bases not matched to a gene. CDR3 residues: CAYDPSGSLEEQYF. The DNA of the CDR3 is TGTGCCTATGACCCTAGCGGGAGTCTAGAGGAGCAGTACTTC.

The chain links TRBV30 to TRBJ2-7; the D gene is possibly TRBD2 (7 bases). V was shortened by 0 bases and J by 4 bases, with 10 bases between the two germline ends. Germline assignment: CDR1 GTSNPN and CDR2 SVGIG (reference sequence). The CDR3 sequence is 13 residues long. Written as DNA, the CDR3 is TGTGCCTGGAGTGTAGGGGGGGGGTACGAGCAGTACTTC. This sequence encodes CAWSVGGGYEQYF.

Written as DNA, the CDR3 is TGTGCCAGCAGCTTGGAGACAGGGGGCCATACTGAAGCTTTCTTT. Translated: CASSLETGGHTEAFF. This chain uses TRBV7-9 with TRBJ1-1, with 10 nucleotides matching TRBD1. The CDR3 spans 15 residues. V trimming: 3 bases; J trimming: 5 bases; junction bases outside the gene matches: 6. CDR1 is SEHNR and CDR2 is FQNEAQ in the germline V gene (reference sequence).

V gene TRBV7-2 combines with J gene TRBJ2-7; 8 bases are shared with TRBD2. Per the germline V gene, CDR1 is SGHTA and CDR2 is FQGNSA. The CDR3 runs to 15 residues. The J segment lost 6 bases and the V segment lost 5 bases, leaving 12 bases of the junction unmatched. In nucleotides, the CDR3 is TGTGCCAGCAGCAAGCCCGGTCAAGCGGGAGTCGAGCAGTACTTC. As protein: CASSKPGQAGVEQYF.

The chain recombines TRBV10-1 with TRBJ2-3, with 9 bases aligning to TRBD1. CDR1 and CDR2 from the germline V gene are WNHNN and SYGVQD (reference sequence). Trimming cost V 7 bases and J 5 bases; bases outside gene matches: 4. This CDR3 has 13 residues. The CDR3: CASMRQGGDTQYF. The CDR3 DNA reads as TGCGCCAGCATGCGACAGGGGGGAGATACGCAGTATTTT.